This T cell receptor beta chain was identified during a study of cytomegalovirus exposure and HLA in healthy donors (dated by TCRdb to 2016 to 2017). For context, the study as a whole: In an earlier analysis of around 540 of the donors, 276 Gb of sequence data and 100 million or so unique TCR beta sequences from about 179 million T cells were reported. An early release covering some 640 HLA-typed donors comprised roughly 300 gigabases of sequencing data and 85 million or so unique TCR sequences. Among the roughly 400 genotyped donors, around 81% belonged to the genetic ancestry cluster associated with self-reported Caucasian donors. The study aimed to test whether signatures of past pathogen exposure could be identified by cataloging public T cell receptors. The T cell repertoires of around 670 subjects were profiled by immunosequencing and related to cytomegalovirus serostatus. Besides the first cohort of approximately 670 subjects, a separate validation cohort made up of about 120 different subjects was used. High-throughput TCR immunosequencing, statistical association of individual TCRs with disease status, and machine learning were combined to predict cytomegalovirus infection status. A later analysis re-examined previously published TCR beta repertoires from 600 to 700 donors and added high-resolution HLA genotyping to investigate patterns of TCR occurrence. Rather than drawing on any new phenotypic data, the later analysis identified candidate immune exposures from TCR beta sequences and the way those sequences occurred across donors. An earlier analysis of 587 of the donors applied high-throughput TCR beta sequencing to assess whether each TCR beta V gene segment acted as functional or pseudogenic. Donor age, sex, ethnicity and CMV serostatus were compiled alongside the repertoire data. In a later genetic analysis, genome-wide SNP genotypes for about three fifths of the 666 donors were used, and that subset was treated as a discovery cohort. All discovery cohort repertoires had been generated using a single sequencing platform. HLA typing included class I and class II loci at four-digit resolution. The number of typed donors differed by locus: roughly 629-630 for A, B, C, DRB1 and DQB1; approximately 540 for DQA1; 606 for DPA1; and roughly 470 for DPB1. A handful of DR-DQ haplotypes were treated as single units for association and clustering because of strong linkage in the cohort. Among roughly 370 genotyped donors of the cohort, an average of about 240,000 unique TCR beta nucleotide sequences were sequenced per donor, roughly 20% of them non-productive. Results the study describes overall, beyond this receptor: Because HLA typing was missing for some donors at each locus, association tests included only the typed subset. Because counts were too low, roughly 18 rarely observed V segments, including chromosome 9 orphons, were left out of the earlier analysis of over 550 of the donors. According to a later analysis, TCR association rates differed among HLA loci, with DRB1 alleles showing the most associated TCRs and HLA-C alleles showing the fewest. A later genetic analysis reported fewer N-insertions in productive TCRs among donors in an Asian-associated ancestry cluster than the roughly 690-donor mean. This cohort had only TCR beta chains sequenced, and the lack of alpha or paired-chain data limited which features could be detected. In a later genetic analysis, a missense DCLRE1C variant was associated with V-gene and J-gene trimming of TCR beta chains, and the association was replicated in an independent cohort. A further reported finding was that TCR beta sequences accurately predicted the HLA-A and HLA-B alleles for most subjects in the first cohort. An earlier analysis of approximately 590 of the donors showed that most TCR beta V segments appeared in productive rearrangements either about 90% or about 30% of the time, which broadly matched IMGT annotations. Assigning TCR associations to individual alleles was difficult when HLA alleles, especially DR and DQ, strongly co-occurred. A later analysis found that HLA-associated TCR beta chains were more clonally expanded and had lower generation probabilities than equally common non-associated chains. In a later analysis, several top co-occurrence clusters were reported to appear linked to parvovirus B19, influenza, CMV and Epstein-Barr virus. Most TCR sequences were seen in very few donors, while some public TCRs were found in many individuals. Cytomegalovirus status was reported to be diagnosed by the classifier with high specificity and sensitivity in both the original and validation cohorts. Some IMGT-functional V segments, including TRBV6-2 and TRBV6-3, could not be distinguished by the 87-base-pair reads and were therefore excluded. The study listed 150 to 200 TCR beta chains as associated with cytomegalovirus. For the cohort, immune exposure information was limited to CMV serostatus. Specific HLA alleles were associated with 15,000 to 20,000 TCR beta sequences at a false discovery rate of 0.05 in a later analysis. It was suggested by the authors that the approach could potentially be generalized to other disease states and immunological phenotypes. Presence/absence analyses assumed roughly uniform sequencing depth across donors, an assumption that may not hold. In a later analysis, most CMV-associated TCR beta chains were found to appear HLA-restricted, with HLA associations seemingly driven largely by CMV exposure. A cluster of highly shared sequence variants was judged likely to represent a technical artifact of the sequencing pipeline. Three of the identified cytomegalovirus-associated TCR beta chains were confirmed in vitro to be specific for cytomegalovirus antigens. Linkage disequilibrium might explain the correlated functional status among segregating V segments, but an unknown experimental factor could not be excluded.

The method behind the library was the immunoSEQ multiplex PCR assay. For the multiplex PCR, a mixture combining 60 forward primers for TCR Vbeta segments and 13 reverse primers for TCR Jbeta segments was used. Amplification of the CDR3 region of rearranged TCR beta genes was performed with a multiplex PCR assay on genomic DNA. On the Illumina HiSeq System, the amplified TCR beta libraries were sequenced as 87-base-pair reads. Regarding the original processing steps: Across the 670 or so repertoires, a later analysis counted roughly 84 million unique TCR beta chains, 8.5 million to 12 million of which were shared by at least two donors. Raw reads were error-corrected and collapsed into unique sequences by a nearest-neighbor algorithm in which closely related sequences were merged to remove PCR and sequencing errors. Alignment of CDR3 sequences to IMGT reference sequences was used to assign V, D and J gene segments. For a sequence to be retained, a match of at least six nucleotides was required to both a V gene segment and a J gene segment. A rearrangement was called productive if the CDR3 had no stop codons and remained in frame with V and J, and every other rearrangement was called non-productive. CDR3 was defined by IMGT convention, running from the second conserved V-encoded cysteine to the conserved J-encoded phenylalanine. Sequences without an unambiguous match to a single V gene segment were excluded from the earlier analysis of over 500 of the donors. An earlier analysis of some 500 of the donors classified V segments as functional when productive rearrangements were above 56.7% and as segregating when the standard deviation between donors was above 5%. To diagnose cytomegalovirus status from the catalog of TCR beta chain sequences, a statistical classification framework was built. V and J gene assignment, in a later analysis, came from comparing TCR nucleotide sequences with IMGT/GENE-DB human TR gene sequences. The TCRdist pipeline was used in a later analysis to assign CDR3 sequences and most-parsimonious VDJ recombination scenarios. In a later analysis, each TCR beta chain was defined by its CDR3 amino acid sequence together with its V-gene family, and reads lacking a unique V-gene family were excluded. A later analysis removed 592 highly shared, low-generation-probability nucleotide sequences to deal with suspected cross-contamination and a sequencing artifact. In a later analysis, a clonal expansion index was calculated for each public chain from normalized within-repertoire ranks of inferred template counts. Generation probabilities in a later analysis came from a VDJ recombination model fitted to out-of-frame rearrangements, and those results were checked against IGoR. In a later analysis, TCR-TCR, TCR-HLA and TCR-CMV co-occurrence was scored with hypergeometric tests, and a repertoire-size bias correction was applied to TCR pairs. A later analysis estimated false discovery rates by permuting HLA or CMV assignments 20 times. In a later analysis, co-occurring TCRs were grouped using DBSCAN, with TCRdist sequence similarity added in when clustering inside HLA-allele-positive subsets. For co-occurrence clustering, repertoires with fewer than 30,000 or more than 120,000 public chains were excluded, along with four or five repertoires with anomalous nucleotide sharing. TCRdb took this table from immuneACCESS and kept in-frame rearrangements with V and J called. Such tables lack part of the clones; where checked against another copy, unresolved V genes explain under half of the gap, and the rest is unexplained. V, J and clone size are those of that table, while D and trimming were read from the DNA. This sample has 150,000 or so clones in its table, and over 60% of those were observed once. The top ten clones comprise about 3% of the sample.

The CDR3 starts with the cysteine, ends with the phenylalanine, and has 13 residues. This entry keeps only the CDR3 DNA: 39 bases, framed from base 1. Sequences SGHNT (CDR1) and YYREEE (CDR2) are obtained from the germline V gene (reference sequence). Relative to germline, V is 6 bases shorter and J is 6 bases shorter, with 12 bases between their ends. The cohort consisted of 666 healthy bone marrow donors. At the time of sampling, every cohort member was nominally healthy, though immune exposures that went unrecorded were likely present. The donor was CMV seropositive and belonged to the group of 250 to 350 seropositive cohort members. Each donor provided a peripheral blood sample, and peripheral blood mononuclear cells were used for TCR beta sequencing. The Qiagen DNeasy Blood Extraction Kit was used to extract genomic DNA from the blood cell samples. This clone came up a few times. The antigen this receptor binds is unknown. Base-call qualities are not available, and no considerably larger clone is one nucleotide away.

This clonotype was obtained from a man between 35 and 55 years old in good health and CMV-seropositive. The sequence joins TRBV5-4 to TRBJ2-2; D gene: possibly TRBD2, on 5 matching bases. Sequencing was done on a sample of PBMCs. The CDR3 protein: CASTRKGAGELFF. At the DNA level, the sequence is TGTGCCAGCACCAGAAAGGGAGCCGGGGAGCTGTTTTTT.